Given below is one TCR beta chain in context. Its antigen is as yet unknown. The germline V gene has CDR1 SGDLS and CDR2 YYNGEE. V dropped 0 bases and J dropped 7; count of bases not matched to a gene: 3. The CDR3 runs 14 residues. The data derive from a study of cytomegalovirus exposure and HLA in healthy donors. TCRdb's copy holds only in-frame clones and misses some; the assay was immunoSEQ multiplex PCR. The sample shows fewer than 400,000 clones, nearly 90% of them seen only once. Findings of the study overall: The tendency of first-cohort TCR clusters to co-occur in the 120 or so validation repertoires was the finding of a later analysis. There were about 160 TCR beta chains listed as cytomegalovirus-associated.

The sequence came from a young man in good health and CMV-seronegative. Specimen: PBMCs. V usage is TRBV9 and J usage is TRBJ1-2; 10 positions agree with TRBD1. CDR3 residues: CASSVGQGAGGYTF. DNA of the CDR3: TGTGCCAGCAGCGTAGGACAGGGGGCAGGTGGCTACACCTTC. Supplemented by reference TRBV9 and TRBJ1-2, the full variable domain reads DSGVTQTPKHLITATGQRVTLRCSPRSGDLSVYWYQQSLDQGLQFLIQYYNGEERAKGNILERFSAQQFPDLHSELNLSSLELGDSALYFCASSVGQGAGGYTFGSGTRLTVV.